This T cell receptor (beta chain) comes out of a study of graft-versus-host responses after intestinal transplantation (TCRdb year 2021). With regard to the full study: The transplants that recipients got were multivisceral, liver-intestinal, or isolated intestinal. Alloreactive clones were identified by sequencing pre-transplant mixed lymphocyte reaction products and comparing these products with unstimulated pre-transplant donor and recipient T cells. The cohort enrolled 24 intestinal transplant recipients including one retransplant, and a few patients lacking pretransplant specimens were excluded. A peak of at least 4% donor T cells among recipient peripheral blood mononuclear cells was the definition used for donor T cell macrochimerism. After intestinal transplantation, graft-versus-host and host-versus-graft alloreactive T cell clones in the graft, circulation and bone marrow were tracked using bulk TCR-beta CDR3 sequencing. Rather than being sequenced by the commercial service, samples from three later patients were sequenced in-house on an Illumina MiSeq and processed with MiXCR. All recipients received anti-thymocyte globulin induction followed by maintenance tacrolimus and steroids for around three years. Overall results and qualifications from the work: The relatively low number and heterogeneity of intestinal transplant patients limited the conclusions. High GvH to HvG T cell clonal ratios were observed in the allografts of patients with donor T cell macrochimerism. GvH clones were found in recipient bone marrow, and some of the GvH clones appeared earlier in ileal mucosa or blood, which is consistent with an intestinal mucosal origin. Early after transplant, peak levels of circulating GvH clones were found to be associated with declines in HvG clones.

Details on this clone: There is no known antigen for this receptor. Base qualities are not at hand, and no much larger clone is one base apart.

The time point tag for this specimen amounts to: cells obtained before transplantation from donor or recipient. CD3+CD4+ and CD3+CD8+ populations were FACS-sorted from unstimulated pre-transplant donor and recipient cells taken from spleen or lymph nodes. The germline V gene encodes CDR1 LNHNV and CDR2 YYDKDF (reference sequence). Germline trimming: 7 bases from V, 5 bases from J; junction bases outside gene matches: 6. Counted from cysteine to phenylalanine, this CDR3 has 14 amino acids. The kept DNA is CDR3 alone, 42 bases in frame from the first base. Libraries were prepared through the immunoSEQ multiplex PCR assay. For most patients, genomic DNA was isolated using the Qiagen DNeasy Blood and Tissue Kit and was shipped frozen to Adaptive Biotechnologies for TCR sequencing. For most patients, high-throughput TCR-beta CDR3 sequencing of genomic DNA was performed by Adaptive Biotechnologies. Per the original workflow: TCR sequencing data for some 17 patients were retrieved from Adaptive's ImmunoSEQ software; a few other patients were processed with MiXCR and VDJtools. CD4 versus CD8 sorting errors were corrected by removing sequences found in both subsets at a frequency ratio below 5:1. CDR3 nucleotide sequences shared between donor and recipient were removed because the origin of such sequences could not be assigned. Alloreactive clones required at least 2-fold expansion over unstimulated cells and minimum CFSE-low frequency of 0.002% (template counts) or 0.001% (read counts). Clones detected in sequenced pre-transplant spleen, lymph node, or MLR CFSE-low populations of the donor or recipient were defined as mappable. Cumulative frequency of alloreactive clones was calculated as a percentage of all sequences weighted by copy number. The source is immuneACCESS, and TCRdb retained only in-frame sequences with V and J called. Part of the clones is not carried over; for the studies checked, unresolved V genes explain less than half of this, and the remainder is unexplained. The DNA was the basis for D and trimming; V, J and clone size are from that table. In all, the sample holds 70,000 to 80,000 clones, and 90% of those were seen once. The ten biggest clones cover 1.3% of the sample.

This TCR was recovered from a human donor who received an intestinal transplant. This chain joins TRBV15 to TRBJ2-1; 9 junctional bases match TRBD1. The sample in question was unstimulated CD8+ T cells sorted from spleen or lymph node cells, obtained before intestinal transplant. The bases read TGTGCCACCACCGGGACAGGGATGGACAATGAGCAGTTCTTC. The translation is CATTGTGMDNEQFF.